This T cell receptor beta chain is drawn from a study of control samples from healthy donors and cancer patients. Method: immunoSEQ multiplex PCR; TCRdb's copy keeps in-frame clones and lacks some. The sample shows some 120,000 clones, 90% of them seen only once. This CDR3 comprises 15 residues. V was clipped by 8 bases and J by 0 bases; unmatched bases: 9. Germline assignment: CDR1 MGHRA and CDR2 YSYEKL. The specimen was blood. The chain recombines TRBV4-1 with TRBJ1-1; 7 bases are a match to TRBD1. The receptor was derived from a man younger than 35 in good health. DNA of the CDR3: TGCGCCAGCGGGAGGACAGGCGACTTGAACACTGAAGCTTTCTTT. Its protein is CASGRTGDLNTEAFF.